A selection of T cell receptor beta chains follows, all from one sample in a study of cytomegalovirus exposure and HLA in healthy donors. TCRdb's copy holds only in-frame clones and misses some; the assay was immunoSEQ multiplex PCR. This table has 95,000 to 150,000 clones, roughly 75% appearing once. The sample comprised PBMCs. Receptors were obtained from a man aged 25 to 45 in good health and CMV-seropositive. Each CDR3 is given with its conserved first and last residue. A D gene is named only where the DNA matches it firmly. The listing skips clone size in some rows; elsewhere it reads once, few, many or a size class.

length	V	size	D	J	DNA	CDR3
18	TRBV28	-	TRBD1	TRBJ2-5	TGTGCCAGCAGTGGGCTGGGACAGGTAAATCGTCCCCAAGAGACCCAGTACTTC	CASSGLGQVNRPQETQYF
16	TRBV7-8	once	TRBD2	TRBJ2-4	TGTGCCAGCAGCCTTAGGGAGGGTGGGATTGGAAACATTCAGTACTTC	CASSLREGGIGNIQYF
15	TRBV29-1	once	TRBD2	TRBJ2-5	TGCGGCGTTACGGGACTAGCGGGAGACAGAGAGACCCAGTACTTC	CGVTGLAGDRETQYF
14	TRBV9	-	TRBD2	TRBJ2-3	TGTGCCAGCAGCCTCAGCGGGGCCCGGGATACGCAGTATTTT	CASSLSGARDTQYF
19	TRBV28	-	TRBD1	TRBJ2-7	TGTGCCAGCAGTTATGCTGTCCTGTCCGGGACAGGGGTTTCCTACGAGCAGTACTTC	CASSYAVLSGTGVSYEQYF
11	TRBV6-1	-	-	TRBJ2-1	TGTGCCAGTCGGAGGGCAAGTGAGCAGTTCTTC	CASRRASEQFF
15	TRBV6-5	-	TRBD1	TRBJ2-3	TGTGCCAGCAGTTTGGGACAGGCCATCACAGATACGCAGTATTTT	CASSLGQAITDTQYF
11	TRBV20-1	-	-	TRBJ2-1	TGCAGTGCTAGAGCGTACAATGAGCAGTTCTTC	CSARAYNEQFF
15	TRBV7-6	-	-	TRBJ2-7	TGTGCCAGCAGTCTATCCGGTAGCAGGGCCTACGAGCAGTACTTC	CASSLSGSRAYEQYF
15	TRBV27	-	TRBD2	TRBJ2-1	TGTGCCAGCTGGCTAGGACTAGCGCCGATCAATGAGCAGTTCTTC	CASWLGLAPINEQFF
14	TRBV5-4	-	TRBD1	TRBJ1-1	TGTGCCAGCAGGTTTACGGGGACAGGGAGTGAAGCTTTCTTT	CASRFTGTGSEAFF
13	TRBV11-2	-	TRBD1	TRBJ2-7	TGTGCCAGCAGCTTAGACAGGGGGCGAGAGCAGTACTTC	CASSLDRGREQYF
16	TRBV15	-	-	TRBJ2-7	TGTGCCACCAGCAGACTTGGTAGCGGCGTCTCCTACGAGCAGTACTTC	CATSRLGSGVSYEQYF
16	TRBV7-2	-	-	TRBJ1-1	TGTGCCAGCAGCTTAGGGCGGGAAGGGGAAGGTACTGAAGCTTTCTTT	CASSLGREGEGTEAFF
20	TRBV28	once	TRBD2	TRBJ2-1	TGTGCCAGCAGTCCGGGTCTGTACGGGAGGGCCGTCTCAAGGTACAATGAGCAGTTCTTC	CASSPGLYGRAVSRYNEQFF
17	TRBV5-1	once	TRBD2	TRBJ2-1	TGCGCCAGCAGCTTGAATCCTACTAGCGGGAGTCACAATGAGCAGTTCTTC	CASSLNPTSGSHNEQFF
16	TRBV21-1	-	-	TRBJ1-5	TGTGCCAACTCGAGGGGGGGAGTCGGAAGCAATCAGCCCCAGCATTTT	CANSRGGVGSNQPQHF
16	TRBV5-4	-	TRBD2	TRBJ2-1	TGTGCCAGCAGGCCCGGGACTAGCGGGTCCTACAATGAGCAGTTCTTC	CASRPGTSGSYNEQFF
14	TRBV27	-	-	TRBJ1-2	TGTGCCAGCAGCCACCTATCGGGGGGAAATGGCTACACCTTC	CASSHLSGGNGYTF